The 9 T cell receptor beta chains below all came from one sample that was sequenced in a study of blood T cell repertoires in COVID-19. The data were produced by immunoSEQ multiplex PCR, yet TCRdb's version contains in-frame clones alone and is incomplete. Of fewer than 250,000 clones detected, around four fifths appear once; the ten largest clones hold 8.2%. Sample: peripheral blood. Receptors were obtained from a woman between 45 and 65 years old with acute or convalescent COVID-19.

The rearrangement links TRBV13 to TRBJ2-3, with 8 bases aligning to TRBD1. The CDR3 consists of 14 residues. In germline, CDR1 is PRHDT, CDR2 FYEKMQ (reference sequence). V shed 4 bases and J 3 bases; nucleotides not matched to a gene: 3. CDR3 sequence (DNA): TGTGCCAGCAGCTGGACAGGGTCGACAGATACGCAGTATTTT. Its translation: CASSWTGSTDTQYF.

This clone has more than one count but fewer than ten. This chain connects TRBV23-1 to TRBJ1-2; 8 bases map to TRBD1. TRBV23-1 is labeled an ORF, and its function is uncertain. The CDR3 has 14 amino acids. V lost 1 base, J lost 4 bases, and 2 bases stayed unmatched. CDR3 in DNA: TGCGCCAGCAGTCAATATCAGGGGGCCTATGGCTACACCTTC. It is translated as CASSQYQGAYGYTF.

The chain joins TRBV6-1 to TRBJ1-3; a weak D match, TRBD1 (5 bases). V was pared by 1 base and J by 0 bases, with 13 bases between. Germline V gene data show CDR1 as MNHNS and CDR2 as SASEGT. The CDR3 is made up of 17 amino acids. The CDR3 DNA reads TGTGCCAGCAGTGAAGAAGGGGTAAACTTCTCTGGAAACACCATATATTTT. It codes for CASSEEGVNFSGNTIYF.

This chain links TRBV24-1 with TRBJ1-4, with D perhaps TRBD1 (5 bases). V lost 5 bases, J lost 8 bases, and 11 bases lay in between. CDR3 length equals 13 residues. Germline loops: CDR1 KGHDR, CDR2 SFDVKD. The CDR3 DNA sequence: TGTGCCACCAGTGGTGGGGCGGAGGAAAAACTGTTTTTT. Amino acid sequence: CATSGGAEEKLFF.

The count of this clone is one. V usage is TRBV19 and J usage is TRBJ2-2; 9 nucleotides align to TRBD1. V gave up 0 bases and J gave up 3 bases; unmatched junction bases: 5. CDR1 LNHDA and CDR2 SQIVND come from the germline V gene (reference sequence). CDR3 length equals 17 residues. The CDR3 nucleotides read TGTGCCAGTAGTATAGATGGGACAGGGATCCACACCGGGGAGCTGTTTTTT. Protein product: CASSIDGTGIHTGELFF.

The chain uses TRBV29-1 and TRBJ2-5, with TRBD1 matching over 7 bases. This CDR3 comprises 14 residues. The trim removed 5 bases at V and 2 bases at J, leaving 8 bases unmatched. Germline CDR1 and CDR2: SQVTM and ANQGSEA. DNA for the CDR3: TGCAGCGTTCCCAGGGGGACAGCGCAAGAGACCCAGTACTTC. It yields the protein CSVPRGTAQETQYF.

The rearrangement uses TRBV5-1 and TRBJ2-3; TRBD2 might be the D (5 bases). Germline V gene lookup returns CDR1 SGHRS and CDR2 YFSETQ. Trimming pared 0 bases from V and 1 base from J, leaving 9 bases between. The CDR3 consists of 15 residues. In DNA form, the CDR3 reads TGCGCCAGCAGCTTGGGCCCGAGGGGCACAGATACGCAGTATTTT. It is translated as CASSLGPRGTDTQYF. The full variable domain, rest sourced from reference TRBV5-1 and TRBJ2-3, is KAGVTQTPRYLIKTRGQQVTLSCSPISGHRSVSWYQQTPGQGLQFLFEYFSETQRNKGNFPGRFSGRQFSNSRSEMNVSTLELGDSALYLCASSLGPRGTDTQYFGPGTRLTVL.

In nucleotides, the CDR3 is TGCGCCAGCAGCCCGGCGGAGGGCAGGGCGAACACTGAAGCTTTCTTT. This gives the protein CASSPAEGRANTEAFF. The chain uses TRBV5-1 and TRBJ1-1, with D perhaps matching TRBD1 (5 bases). In germline, CDR1 is SGHRS, CDR2 YFSETQ. Trimming took 4 bases from V and 1 from J, leaving 17 bases between them. The CDR3 is 16 residues long.

This clone was seen only once. The chain couples TRBV29-1 to TRBJ1-1, with 8 bases lining up with TRBD1. In germline, CDR1 is SQVTM, CDR2 ANQGSEA. The V and J ends lost 1 base and 4 bases, in that order; junction bases with no gene match: 5. The CDR3 spans 14 residues. The CDR3 coding sequence is TGCAGCGTTGAAGTCAGGGGGCGGGTCACTGAAGCTTTCTTT. Its translation is CSVEVRGRVTEAFF.